The clone carrying this TCR beta chain was counted at least ten times. Its antigen is unidentified. These data come from a study of blood T cells in healthy people across ages. General study findings and limits: Aged donors had fewer naive CD4+ cells and lower diversity than long-lived donors. Per million T cells, the diversity of TCR beta decreased roughly linearly as age advanced. One million T cells yielded diversity estimates that were considered underestimates.

In each sample, at least 7 million PBMCs were isolated. For the second PCR, which ran for about 7 to 11 cycles, a sample-barcoded 5' primer and a J-beta primer mix were used. TCRdb itself ran the 5' RACE reads through MiXCR, one entry per CDR3 protein. Among around 870,000 distinct CDR3 sequences listed, less than 35% were seen once. This sequence was found in a woman of 80 years or more in good health. Sequencing was performed on blood.

CDR3 sequence reads: CASSQGDLDYEQYF. DNA of the CDR3: TGTGCCAGCAGCCAGGGAGACTTAGACTACGAGCAGTACTTC. This chain links TRBV3-1 with TRBJ2-7; weak D call: TRBD2 (5 bases). From germline, CDR1 is LGHDT and CDR2 YNNKEL (reference sequence). The CDR3 is 14 amino acids. With 3 bases removed from V and 3 bases from J, the gap between germline ends came to 12 bases.